The entry below gives a single TCR beta chain sequence along with its context. Its antigen is undetermined. This sample is drawn from a study of cytomegalovirus exposure and HLA in healthy donors. About the study: Early released data comprised approximately 85 million unique TCRs from HLA-typed donors. Ancestry clustering placed around 81% of under 450 genotyped donors in the Caucasian-associated cluster. Notes on the study in general: About 87% or about 30% of the time was how often most TCR beta V segments were productive, according to an earlier analysis.

A multiplex PCR was run with 60 Vbeta primers and 13 Jbeta primers. Using immunoSEQ multiplex PCR, the repertoire was profiled, and TCRdb retains in-frame clones only, with some absent. The table lists about 120,000 clones, roughly four fifths of them singletons. Material: PBMCs. The source is a man aged 25 to 40 in good health and CMV-seropositive.

The CDR3 DNA sequence: TGCGCCAGCAGCGATAGCGGGGGCAGCTACGAGCAGTACTTC. Translating it yields CASSDSGGSYEQYF. V usage is TRBV5-1 and J usage is TRBJ2-7; TRBD2 agrees at 9 bases. The ends lost 4 bases at V and 3 bases at J; junction bases unmatched: 5. This CDR3 is built from 14 residues. Germline CDR1 and CDR2: SGHRS and YFSETQ.